This entry features one T cell receptor (beta chain) sequence. What it recognizes is unknown. The record originates from a study of shared clonotypes between healthy human individuals. Germline-derived CDR1 and CDR2 are MNHNY and SVGAGI (reference sequence). Trimming removed 6 bases from V and 1 base from J, with 9 bases in between. The CDR3 extends over 13 amino acids. The authors divided CD4+ cells into CD45RA+ naive and CD45RA-negative memory subsets. Produced via immunoSEQ multiplex PCR; TCRdb's table is partial and in-frame only. The sample lists 150,000 to 200,000 clones, 85% to 95% occurring once. Broader study findings: For sorted subsets, rarefaction showed incomplete sequencing despite large depth.

This chain links TRBV6-6 with TRBJ1-1; D gene unclear. The sequenced sample was naive CD4+ T cells sorted from blood. Indicated subset: CD45RA+ positively selected. The clonotype originates from a woman aged 25-40 years in good health. CDR3 sequence (DNA): TGTGCCAGCAGGCGGTCGGGGAACACTGAAGCTTTCTTT. Its translation is CASRRSGNTEAFF.